What follows are 2 T cell receptor beta chains derived from one specimen sequenced in a study of monozygotic twins with inflammatory bowel disease. TCRdb re-called the 5' RACE reads and shows each CDR3 protein once, DNA omitted. This table holds more than 300,000 distinct CDR3 sequences. The source material was blood. These receptors came from a human donor with ulcerative colitis or Crohn's disease, or a healthy co-twin of an affected twin (not recorded which).

This rearrangement joins TRBV9 to TRBJ2-2; TCRdb outputs TRBD1, but without DNA this stays unchecked. Per germline, CDR1 SGDLS and CDR2 YYNGEE. The CDR3 has 13 residues. CDR3 sequence: CASSVVTGGELFF.

This chain connects TRBV20-1 to TRBJ1-2; without DNA, the TCRdb call of TRBD1 cannot be checked. This CDR3 contains 15 residues. CDR1 and CDR2 from the germline V gene are DFQATT and SNEGSKA (reference sequence). CDR3 protein: CSARPRDRGNYGYTF.